What follows describes a single T cell receptor (beta chain). These data are taken from a study of monozygotic twins with inflammatory bowel disease. TCRdb re-called the 5' RACE reads and gives one entry per CDR3 protein, without DNA. In total, the table holds around 210,000 distinct CDR3 sequences. CDR1 and CDR2 (germline): SGHRS, YFSETQ. The CDR3 loop spans 14 amino acids. The clonotype was recovered from a human donor with ulcerative colitis or Crohn's disease, or a healthy co-twin of an affected twin (not recorded which). The rearrangement links TRBV5-1 to TRBJ1-1. The sequenced sample consisted of blood. The CDR3 protein is CASSLEYMNTEAFF.